This T cell receptor beta chain is drawn from a study of blood T cells in healthy people across ages. The sample holds a few counts of this clonotype. The use of a sample-barcoded 5' primer and a J-beta primer mix characterized a second PCR of 7 to 11 cycles. Every individual sample yielded 3 million or more paired-end reads (each containing CDR3). TCRdb reprocessed the 5' RACE reads with MiXCR, giving one entry per CDR3 protein. This sample has about 590,000 distinct CDR3 sequences, with about 28% found just once. The sequenced sample was blood. The origin of this receptor is a woman aged 80 or over in good health.

The chain's CDR3 is CASSLTTFNYGYTF. The CDR3 bases are TGTGCCAGCAGTCTAACGACTTTTAACTATGGCTACACCTTC. The chain employs TRBV28 and TRBJ1-2; D ambiguous. In germline, CDR1 is MDHEN, CDR2 SYDVKM. V gave up 5 bases and J gave up 1 base, with 11 bases separating them. The CDR3 totals 14 residues.